These T cell receptor beta chains were read from a single sample in a study of cytomegalovirus exposure and HLA in healthy donors. Produced via immunoSEQ multiplex PCR; TCRdb's table is partial and in-frame only. The table has some 150,000 clones, approximately 78% seen once. Source material: PBMCs. The receptors shown here come from a human donor in good health. CDR3s include the opening cysteine and the closing phenylalanine or tryptophan. D genes are given only for firm matches. Rows give clone size only sometimes, using once, few, many, or a class for an expanded clone.

-	TRBJ1-6	TRBV2	TRBD1	TGTGCCAGCAGTGAAGTTGAACAGGGGCATTCACCCCTCCACTTT	CASSEVEQGHSPLHF
-	TRBJ2-1	TRBV4-2	TRBD2	TGTGCCAGCAGCCAAGCCCCGTGGGAGAGCGGGGGGGGTGAGCAGTTCTTC	CASSQAPWESGGGEQFF
-	TRBJ1-3	TRBV7-8	-	TGTGCCAGCTCCGAACTGGGGCATGGAAACACCATATATTTT	CASSELGHGNTIYF
few	TRBJ1-5	TRBV5-1	-	TGCGCCAGCAGCCTCGCCCCCGGAGGCAATCAGCCCCAGCATTTT	CASSLAPGGNQPQHF
-	TRBJ1-5	TRBV5-1	-	TGCGCCAGCAGCTTCGGAGGGGGGGATCAGCCCCAGCATTTT	CASSFGGGDQPQHF
-	TRBJ2-1	TRBV19	TRBD1	TGTGCCAGTAGTATCGGACAGGGAGGACACAATGAGCAGTTCTTC	CASSIGQGGHNEQFF
-	TRBJ2-3	TRBV7-2	TRBD1	TGTGCCAGCAGCTCCGGACAGGGCACAGATACGCAGTATTTT	CASSSGQGTDTQYF
-	TRBJ1-1	TRBV5-4	-	TGTGCCAGCAGCTCTCGAACAGGGTTTCCTGAAGCTTTCTTT	CASSSRTGFPEAFF
-	TRBJ1-1	TRBV10-3	TRBD1	TGTGCCATCAGTGAGTCGTCGGGGACAGGGGGCAGAAGAGATAGGAACACTGAAGCTTTCTTT	CAISESSGTGGRRDRNTEAFF
once	TRBJ1-5	TRBV4-2	TRBD1	TGTGCCAGCAGCTCCATTGGGACAGGGGGGACGGGCAACCAGCCCCAGCATTTT	CASSSIGTGGTGNQPQHF
-	TRBJ1-4	TRBV5-1	TRBD1	TGCGCCAGCAGTTACAGGGGCTCAACTAATGAAAAACTGTTTTTT	CASSYRGSTNEKLFF
-	TRBJ1-1	TRBV25-1	-	TGTGCCAGCAGCCGGAGGGGAGGGGACACTGAAGCTTTCTTT	CASSRRGGDTEAFF
-	TRBJ2-1	TRBV2	TRBD1	TGTGCCAGCAGCTTGCCGGGACAGTCCTACAATGAGCAGTTCTTC	CASSLPGQSYNEQFF
-	TRBJ1-1	TRBV12-5	-	TGTGCTAGTGGTTTGCCCCTGGGGCTTCTGAACACTGAAGCTTTCTTT	CASGLPLGLLNTEAFF
-	TRBJ2-1	TRBV9	TRBD1	TGTGCCAGCAGCGTAGGGACAGGGAGAGATGAGCAGTTCTTC	CASSVGTGRDEQFF
-	TRBJ1-1	TRBV2	-	TGTGCCAGCATGTCTGTGAACATGAACACTGAAGCTTTCTTT	CASMSVNMNTEAFF
-	TRBJ2-1	TRBV7-8	TRBD1	TGTGCCAGCAGCACCGGACAGGGGGCTATGGGAGAGCAGTTCTTC	CASSTGQGAMGEQFF
-	TRBJ2-1	TRBV7-3	-	TGTGCCAGCAGCCCCGGACAATGGTCCTACAATGAGCAGTTCTTC	CASSPGQWSYNEQFF
-	TRBJ1-5	TRBV20-1	-	TGCAGTGCTAGCTTCGATCAGCCCCAGCATTTT	CSASFDQPQHF
once	TRBJ2-1	TRBV7-3	TRBD1	TGTGCCAGCAGCCCGGGACAGGGCTACAATGAGCAGTTCTTC	CASSPGQGYNEQFF
-	TRBJ1-2	TRBV7-3	-	TGTGCCAGCAGCTTACAGGGAAATGAGAACTATGGCTACACCTTC	CASSLQGNENYGYTF
-	TRBJ2-7	TRBV4-1	TRBD2	TGCGCCAGCAGCCAAGAAGGATTAGGCGGGGGGGCTCTGTACGAGCAGTACTTC	CASSQEGLGGGALYEQYF
-	TRBJ2-5	TRBV19	-	TGTGCCAGTAGTATAGACAGGTCCTTCCAAGAGACCCAGTACTTC	CASSIDRSFQETQYF
-	TRBJ1-6	TRBV7-2	-	TGTGCCAGCAGCAGCGCTAGCTCCTATAATTCACCCCTCCACTTT	CASSSASSYNSPLHF
-	TRBJ2-1	TRBV2	TRBD2	TGTGCCAGCAGTGGAGACTCGACTAGCGGGGCGAACAATGAGCAGTTCTTC	CASSGDSTSGANNEQFF
-	TRBJ1-6	TRBV6-6	TRBD1	TGTGCCAGCAACGACCCTGGACAGGGCCGTTCACCCCTCCACTTT	CASNDPGQGRSPLHF
-	TRBJ1-2	TRBV7-3	TRBD1	TGTGCCAGCAGCCCAAACCGGGACAGGGGGCAGGGGGGCTACACCTTC	CASSPNRDRGQGGYTF
-	TRBJ1-4	TRBV4-3	-	TGCGCCAGCAGCCAAGACCATGGGGGGTCTAATGAAAAACTGTTTTTT	CASSQDHGGSNEKLFF
-	TRBJ2-2	TRBV7-3	-	TGTGCCAGCAGCCTAGGGACTTTTTCCACCGGGGAGCTGTTTTTT	CASSLGTFSTGELFF
-	TRBJ2-7	TRBV4-1	-	TGCGCCAGCAGCCCCCGGGATTCCTACGAGCAGTACTTC	CASSPRDSYEQYF
once	TRBJ2-1	TRBV2	TRBD2	TGTGCCAGCAGTGAAGTTGGGAGCGGGGGGCTACTTAGCTCCTACAATGAGCAGTTCTTC	CASSEVGSGGLLSSYNEQFF
-	TRBJ2-7	TRBV5-6	-	TGTGCCAGCAGCCCTGAGACCTCTAGACAGGTTTCCTACGAGCAGTACTTC	CASSPETSRQVSYEQYF
-	TRBJ2-7	TRBV7-9	TRBD1	TGTTCCAGCAGACGACGACAGGGCAAGGCCTACGAGCAGTACTTC	CSSRRRQGKAYEQYF
-	TRBJ1-5	TRBV11-2	-	TGTGCCAGCAGCGTGGGGCCGTATAGCAATCAGCCCCAGCATTTT	CASSVGPYSNQPQHF
-	TRBJ2-7	TRBV7-7	TRBD1	TGTGCTAGCAGCCAATCGACAGGGTCCTACGAGCAGTACTTC	CASSQSTGSYEQYF
-	TRBJ2-6	TRBV6-4	-	TGTGCCAGCAGTGACACGGGAGACTCTGGGGCCAACGTCCTGACTTTC	CASSDTGDSGANVLTF
-	TRBJ1-4	TRBV10-3	-	TGTGCCATCAGTGAGAATTCCGGGATACTGTTTTTT	CAISENSGILFF
-	TRBJ2-1	TRBV30	-	TGTGCCTGGAGGGGGCCTTACGTGGAGAATGAGCAGTTCTTC	CAWRGPYVENEQFF
-	TRBJ1-1	TRBV7-8	-	TGTGCCAGCAGCTACCGAGGGATCCTGAACACTGAAGCTTTCTTT	CASSYRGILNTEAFF
-	TRBJ2-5	TRBV6-5	-	TGTGCCAGCAGTTACTCCAGGACACTTCAGGAGACCCAGTACTTC	CASSYSRTLQETQYF
-	TRBJ1-3	TRBV5-1	-	TGCGCCAGCAGCTTGGCCGCGGTCCGGACATCTGGAAACACCATATATTTT	CASSLAAVRTSGNTIYF
once	TRBJ2-1	TRBV7-3	TRBD2	TGTGCCAGCAGCTCGGGGGGGACTAGCGGGGGACAACTCTACAATGAGCAGTTCTTC	CASSSGGTSGGQLYNEQFF
-	TRBJ2-7	TRBV4-1	-	TGCGCCAGCAGCCAAGGCGTGACACCGTCCTACGAGCAGTACTTC	CASSQGVTPSYEQYF
-	TRBJ2-5	TRBV5-5	TRBD2	TGTGCCAGCAGCTTTCTCAGCGGGGGATCGGGCCGCACAAGGGAGACCCAGTACTTC	CASSFLSGGSGRTRETQYF
-	TRBJ2-5	TRBV13	TRBD2	TGTGCCAGCAGCCAGGGGACTAGCGTGACCCAGTACTTC	CASSQGTSVTQYF
-	TRBJ2-7	TRBV29-1	TRBD2	TGCAGCGTGCCCGGGGCGGGGGAAAGTGAGCAGTACTTC	CSVPGAGESEQYF
-	TRBJ2-1	TRBV5-4	TRBD2	TGTGCCAGCAGCTTTCGACTAGCGGGTTACAATGAGCAGTTCTTC	CASSFRLAGYNEQFF